A selection of T cell receptor beta chains follows, all from one sample in a study of a mutant IDH1 vaccine in newly diagnosed glioma. Repertoires were generated with immunoSEQ multiplex PCR, while TCRdb's copy carries only in-frame clones and drops some. The sample has tens of thousands of clones; roughly 90% are singletons. This material consisted of PBMCs, taken from a glioma patient treated with radiotherapy, temozolomide or both. The source of these receptors is a man aged 40-49 years with glioma. CDR3s include the opening cysteine and the closing phenylalanine or tryptophan. A D gene is named only where the DNA matches it firmly. Expanded clones get a size class; other rows say once, few or many, or leave the size out.

clone_size: NA
j_call: TRBJ2-1
v_call: TRBV28
d_call: TRBD2
cdr3_aa: CASSPGGTSVNEQFF
cdr3_nt: TGTGCCAGCAGCCCCGGGGGGACTAGCGTTAATGAGCAGTTCTTC

clone_size: NA
j_call: TRBJ2-7
v_call: TRBV27
d_call: NA
cdr3_aa: CASSPEQYF
cdr3_nt: TGTGCCAGCAGCCCCGAGCAGTACTTC

clone_size: once
j_call: TRBJ2-5
v_call: TRBV2
d_call: NA
cdr3_aa: CASSELRETQYF
cdr3_nt: TGTGCCAGCAGTGAGTTGCGGGAGACCCAGTACTTC

clone_size: NA
j_call: TRBJ2-7
v_call: TRBV11-3
d_call: TRBD2
cdr3_aa: CASSLRGLDSYEQYF
cdr3_nt: TGTGCCAGCAGCTTAAGAGGACTAGACTCCTACGAGCAGTACTTC

clone_size: once
j_call: TRBJ2-2
v_call: TRBV19
d_call: NA
cdr3_aa: CASIGGGELFF
cdr3_nt: TGTGCCAGTATTGGGGGCGGGGAGCTGTTTTTT

clone_size: NA
j_call: TRBJ2-7
v_call: TRBV29-1
d_call: NA
cdr3_aa: CSVLREGASYEQYF
cdr3_nt: TGCAGCGTCCTCAGGGAGGGGGCCTCCTACGAGCAGTACTTC

clone_size: NA
j_call: TRBJ2-1
v_call: TRBV5-4
d_call: NA
cdr3_aa: CASSLETYNEQFF
cdr3_nt: TGTGCCAGCAGCTTGGAGACCTACAATGAGCAGTTCTTC

clone_size: few
j_call: TRBJ2-7
v_call: TRBV18
d_call: NA
cdr3_aa: CASSPRGLGEQYF
cdr3_nt: TGTGCCAGCTCACCACGGGGGTTGGGGGAGCAGTACTTC

clone_size: NA
j_call: TRBJ1-5
v_call: TRBV4-2
d_call: TRBD1
cdr3_aa: CASSQEGGGGTVPDRQHF
cdr3_nt: TGTGCCAGCAGCCAAGAAGGGGGGGGAGGGACAGTCCCGGATCGCCAGCATTTT

clone_size: NA
j_call: TRBJ1-2
v_call: TRBV28
d_call: TRBD1
cdr3_aa: CASSLPRRDRTHYGYTF
cdr3_nt: TGTGCCAGCAGTTTACCTCGTCGGGACAGGACTCACTATGGCTACACCTTC

clone_size: few
j_call: TRBJ1-1
v_call: TRBV9
d_call: NA
cdr3_aa: CASSVEGGGNF
cdr3_nt: TGTGCCAGCAGCGTAGAGGGGGGCGGGAACTTT

clone_size: NA
j_call: TRBJ1-4
v_call: TRBV25-1
d_call: NA
cdr3_aa: CASSVASGGEKLFF
cdr3_nt: TGTGCCAGCAGTGTGGCAAGCGGGGGTGAAAAACTGTTTTTT

clone_size: NA
j_call: TRBJ2-7
v_call: TRBV28
d_call: TRBD1
cdr3_aa: CASSLMVDRSEQYF
cdr3_nt: TGTGCCAGCAGTTTAATGGTGGACAGGTCCGAGCAGTACTTC

clone_size: few
j_call: TRBJ2-2
v_call: TRBV19
d_call: TRBD2
cdr3_aa: CASKPGTRATGELFF
cdr3_nt: TGTGCCAGTAAACCCGGGACTAGAGCCACCGGGGAGCTGTTTTTT

clone_size: NA
j_call: TRBJ1-2
v_call: TRBV7-3
d_call: NA
cdr3_aa: CASSPRGGDGYTF
cdr3_nt: TGTGCCAGCAGCCCCCGGGGGGGCGATGGCTACACCTTC

clone_size: NA
j_call: TRBJ2-5
v_call: TRBV29-1
d_call: NA
cdr3_aa: CSVVPQETQYF
cdr3_nt: TGCAGCGTTGTCCCGCAAGAGACCCAGTACTTC

clone_size: NA
j_call: TRBJ1-2
v_call: TRBV5-1
d_call: TRBD1
cdr3_aa: CASSLRTGGYGYTF
cdr3_nt: TGCGCCAGCAGCTTGCGGACAGGGGGCTATGGCTACACCTTC

clone_size: NA
j_call: TRBJ1-5
v_call: TRBV28
d_call: NA
cdr3_aa: CASSLVTSDSNQPQHF
cdr3_nt: TGTGCCAGCAGTTTGGTGACTTCCGATAGCAATCAGCCCCAGCATTTT

clone_size: NA
j_call: TRBJ1-2
v_call: TRBV12-5
d_call: NA
cdr3_aa: CASGLAGLRYYGYTF
cdr3_nt: TGTGCTAGTGGTTTGGCGGGCCTCCGGTACTATGGCTACACCTTC

clone_size: NA
j_call: TRBJ2-1
v_call: TRBV9
d_call: TRBD2
cdr3_aa: CASSVAVRGRYEQFF
cdr3_nt: TGTGCCAGCAGCGTAGCAGTCCGCGGGAGATATGAGCAGTTCTTC

clone_size: NA
j_call: TRBJ2-7
v_call: TRBV18
d_call: NA
cdr3_aa: CASSPDYTRSYEQYF
cdr3_nt: TGTGCCAGCTCGCCCGATTATACTCGCTCCTACGAGCAGTACTTC

clone_size: NA
j_call: TRBJ2-5
v_call: TRBV7-7
d_call: NA
cdr3_aa: CASSLGVRETQYF
cdr3_nt: TGTGCTAGCAGCTTAGGCGTCCGCGAGACCCAGTACTTC

clone_size: NA
j_call: TRBJ2-3
v_call: TRBV6-1
d_call: TRBD1
cdr3_aa: CASSAGGVGDTQYF
cdr3_nt: TGTGCCAGCAGTGCAGGGGGCGTAGGGGATACGCAGTATTTT

clone_size: NA
j_call: TRBJ2-3
v_call: TRBV5-4
d_call: TRBD2
cdr3_aa: CASSFSGKTDTQYF
cdr3_nt: TGTGCCAGCAGTTTCAGCGGGAAGACAGATACGCAGTATTTT

clone_size: NA
j_call: TRBJ2-7
v_call: TRBV9
d_call: NA
cdr3_aa: CASSVRQGPYEQYF
cdr3_nt: TGTGCCAGCAGCGTTAGACAAGGGCCCTACGAGCAGTACTTC

clone_size: NA
j_call: TRBJ1-3
v_call: TRBV29-1
d_call: NA
cdr3_aa: CSGRFRGGSGNTIYF
cdr3_nt: TGCAGCGGAAGATTCAGGGGTGGCTCTGGAAACACCATATATTTT

clone_size: NA
j_call: TRBJ2-7
v_call: TRBV27
d_call: TRBD2
cdr3_aa: CASSPRTSGSYEQYF
cdr3_nt: TGTGCCAGCAGTCCCCGGACTAGCGGGAGTTACGAGCAGTACTTC

clone_size: NA
j_call: TRBJ1-1
v_call: TRBV25-1
d_call: NA
cdr3_aa: CASSGETPNTEAFF
cdr3_nt: TGTGCCAGCAGTGGGGAGACACCGAACACTGAAGCTTTCTTT

clone_size: NA
j_call: TRBJ2-7
v_call: TRBV6-6
d_call: NA
cdr3_aa: CASSSSGYEQYF
cdr3_nt: TGTGCCAGCAGTTCCTCGGGGTACGAGCAGTACTTC

clone_size: NA
j_call: TRBJ1-2
v_call: TRBV6-5
d_call: NA
cdr3_aa: CASREPRDFYGYTF
cdr3_nt: TGTGCCAGCAGGGAACCTCGAGATTTCTATGGCTACACCTTC

clone_size: NA
j_call: TRBJ1-2
v_call: TRBV6-5
d_call: TRBD1
cdr3_aa: CASSPGQGSGYTF
cdr3_nt: TGTGCCAGCAGTCCTGGACAGGGAAGCGGCTACACCTTC

clone_size: NA
j_call: TRBJ2-7
v_call: TRBV10-3
d_call: NA
cdr3_aa: CAISGPGKGEQYF
cdr3_nt: TGTGCCATCAGTGGACCAGGGAAGGGCGAGCAGTACTTC

clone_size: NA
j_call: TRBJ2-1
v_call: TRBV14
d_call: TRBD2
cdr3_aa: CASSLSRLAGVYNEQFF
cdr3_nt: TGTGCCAGCAGCCTCTCTAGACTAGCGGGAGTGTACAATGAGCAGTTCTTC

clone_size: NA
j_call: TRBJ2-7
v_call: TRBV5-1
d_call: TRBD2
cdr3_aa: CASSLGLAGGPYEQYF
cdr3_nt: TGCGCCAGCAGCTTGGGGTTAGCGGGAGGGCCGTACGAGCAGTACTTC

clone_size: NA
j_call: TRBJ2-7
v_call: TRBV6-1
d_call: NA
cdr3_aa: CASSEADLYGQYF
cdr3_nt: TGTGCCAGCAGTGAAGCGGACTTGTACGGGCAGTACTTC

clone_size: NA
j_call: TRBJ2-7
v_call: TRBV7-9
d_call: NA
cdr3_aa: CASSPIGVSYEQYF
cdr3_nt: TGTGCCAGCAGCCCGATAGGGGTATCCTACGAGCAGTACTTC

clone_size: once
j_call: TRBJ2-7
v_call: TRBV7-9
d_call: NA
cdr3_aa: CASSSSGYEQYF
cdr3_nt: TGTGCCAGCAGCTCCTCGGGCTACGAGCAGTACTTC

clone_size: NA
j_call: TRBJ2-2
v_call: TRBV7-3
d_call: NA
cdr3_aa: CASSLIAANTGELFF
cdr3_nt: TGTGCCAGCAGCTTAATAGCGGCTAACACCGGGGAGCTGTTTTTT

clone_size: NA
j_call: TRBJ2-7
v_call: TRBV27
d_call: NA
cdr3_aa: CASSSGLAGYEQYF
cdr3_nt: TGTGCCAGCAGTTCCGGCCTCGCGGGCTACGAGCAGTACTTC

clone_size: NA
j_call: TRBJ2-7
v_call: TRBV7-9
d_call: NA
cdr3_aa: CASSAREGSYYEQYF
cdr3_nt: TGTGCCAGCAGCGCCCGAGAGGGATCGTACTACGAGCAGTACTTC

clone_size: NA
j_call: TRBJ2-5
v_call: TRBV5-1
d_call: TRBD2
cdr3_aa: CASSRGTSAKETQYF
cdr3_nt: TGCGCCAGCAGCAGGGGGACTAGCGCTAAAGAGACCCAGTACTTC